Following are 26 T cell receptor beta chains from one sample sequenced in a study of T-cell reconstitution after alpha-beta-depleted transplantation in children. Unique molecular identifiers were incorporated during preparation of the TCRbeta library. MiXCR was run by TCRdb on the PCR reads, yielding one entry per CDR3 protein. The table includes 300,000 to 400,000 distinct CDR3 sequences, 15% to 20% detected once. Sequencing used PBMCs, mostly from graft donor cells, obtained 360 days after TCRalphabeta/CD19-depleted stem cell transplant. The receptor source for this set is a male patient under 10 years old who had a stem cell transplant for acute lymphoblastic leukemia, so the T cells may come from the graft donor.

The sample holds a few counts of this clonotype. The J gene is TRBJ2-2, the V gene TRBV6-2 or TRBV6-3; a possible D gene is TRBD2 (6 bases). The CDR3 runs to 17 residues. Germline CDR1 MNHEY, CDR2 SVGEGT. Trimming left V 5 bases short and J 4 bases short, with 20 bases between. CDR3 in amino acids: CASSLMGNVGGTGELFF. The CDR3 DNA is TGTGCCAGCAGTCTGATGGGGAACGTCGGGGGCACCGGGGAGCTGTTTTTT.

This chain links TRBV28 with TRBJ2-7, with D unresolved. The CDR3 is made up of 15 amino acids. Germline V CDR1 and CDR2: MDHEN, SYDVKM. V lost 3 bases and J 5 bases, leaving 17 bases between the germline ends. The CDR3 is CASSFGSSPYDEQYF. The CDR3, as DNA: TGTGCCAGCAGTTTTGGAAGCTCTCCTTACGACGAGCAGTACTTC.

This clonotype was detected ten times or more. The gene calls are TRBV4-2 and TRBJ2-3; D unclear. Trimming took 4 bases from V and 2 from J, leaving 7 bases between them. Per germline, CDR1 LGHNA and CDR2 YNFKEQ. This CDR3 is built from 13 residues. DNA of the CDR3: TGTGCCAGCAGCCCTACTAACACAGATACGCAGTATTTT. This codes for CASSPTNTDTQYF.

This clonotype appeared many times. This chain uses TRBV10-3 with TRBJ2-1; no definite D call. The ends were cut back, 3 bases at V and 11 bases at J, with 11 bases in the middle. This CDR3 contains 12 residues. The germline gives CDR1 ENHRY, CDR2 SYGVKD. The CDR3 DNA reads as TGTGCCATCAGTGATGAAGGGAATAAGCAGTTCTTC. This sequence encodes CAISDEGNKQFF.

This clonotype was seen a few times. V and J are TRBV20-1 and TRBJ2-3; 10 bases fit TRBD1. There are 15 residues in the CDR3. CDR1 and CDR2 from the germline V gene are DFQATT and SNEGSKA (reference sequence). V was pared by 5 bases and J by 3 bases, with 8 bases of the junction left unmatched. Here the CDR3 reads CSAPQTGGLTDTQYF. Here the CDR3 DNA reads TGCAGTGCTCCTCAGACAGGGGGCCTTACAGATACGCAGTATTTT.

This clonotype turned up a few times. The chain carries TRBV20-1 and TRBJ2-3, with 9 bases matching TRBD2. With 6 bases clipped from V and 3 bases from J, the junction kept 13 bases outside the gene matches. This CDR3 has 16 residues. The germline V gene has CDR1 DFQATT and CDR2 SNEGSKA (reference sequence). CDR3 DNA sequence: TGCAGTGCCCTACCGCTTCTAGCGGGAAGAACAGATACGCAGTATTTT. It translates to CSALPLLAGRTDTQYF.

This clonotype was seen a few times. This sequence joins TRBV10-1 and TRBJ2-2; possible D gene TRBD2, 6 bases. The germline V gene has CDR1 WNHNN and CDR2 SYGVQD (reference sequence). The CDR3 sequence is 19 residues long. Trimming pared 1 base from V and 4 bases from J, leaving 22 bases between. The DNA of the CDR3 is TGCGCCAGCAGTGAGTGGGGTACCCCTGCGGGACCCCGCACCGGGGAGCTGTTTTTT. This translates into CASSEWGTPAGPRTGELFF.

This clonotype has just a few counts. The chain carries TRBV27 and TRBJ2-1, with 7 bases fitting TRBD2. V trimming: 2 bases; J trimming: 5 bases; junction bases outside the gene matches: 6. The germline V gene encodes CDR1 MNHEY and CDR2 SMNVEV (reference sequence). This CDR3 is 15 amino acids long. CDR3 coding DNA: TGTGCCAGCAGTTTAGGGGCTAGCGGAAACAATGAGCAGTTCTTC. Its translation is CASSLGASGNNEQFF.

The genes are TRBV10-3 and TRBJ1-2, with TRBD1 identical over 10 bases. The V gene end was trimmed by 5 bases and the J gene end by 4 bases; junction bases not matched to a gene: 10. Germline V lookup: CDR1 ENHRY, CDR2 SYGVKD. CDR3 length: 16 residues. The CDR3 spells CAISSAPTGGFYGYTF. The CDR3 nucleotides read TGTGCCATCAGTTCCGCCCCGACAGGGGGCTTCTATGGCTACACCTTC.

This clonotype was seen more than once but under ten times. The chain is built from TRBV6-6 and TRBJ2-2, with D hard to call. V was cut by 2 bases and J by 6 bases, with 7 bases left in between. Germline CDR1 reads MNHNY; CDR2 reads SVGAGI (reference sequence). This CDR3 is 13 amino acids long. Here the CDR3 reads CASSYPSPGELFF. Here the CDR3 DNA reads TGTGCCAGCAGTTACCCCAGTCCCGGGGAGCTGTTTTTT.

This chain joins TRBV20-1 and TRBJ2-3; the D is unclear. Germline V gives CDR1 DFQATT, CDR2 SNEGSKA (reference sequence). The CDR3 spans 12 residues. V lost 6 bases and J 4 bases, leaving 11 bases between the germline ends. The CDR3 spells CSALPAADTQYF. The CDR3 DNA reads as TGCAGTGCGCTCCCGGCGGCAGATACGCAGTATTTT.

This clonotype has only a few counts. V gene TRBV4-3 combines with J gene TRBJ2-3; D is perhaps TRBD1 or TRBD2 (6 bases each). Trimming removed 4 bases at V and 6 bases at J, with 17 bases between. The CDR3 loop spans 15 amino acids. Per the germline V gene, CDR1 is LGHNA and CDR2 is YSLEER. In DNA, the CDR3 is TGCGCCAGCAGCCTAGGTCGGGGGCGCTGGGATACGCAGTATTTT. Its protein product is CASSLGRGRWDTQYF.

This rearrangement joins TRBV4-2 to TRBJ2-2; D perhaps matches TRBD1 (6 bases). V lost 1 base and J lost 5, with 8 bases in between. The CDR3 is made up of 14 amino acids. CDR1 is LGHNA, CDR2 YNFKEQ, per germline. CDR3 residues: CASSQGGQTGELFF. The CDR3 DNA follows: TGTGCCAGCAGCCAAGGGGGGCAGACCGGGGAGCTGTTTTTT.

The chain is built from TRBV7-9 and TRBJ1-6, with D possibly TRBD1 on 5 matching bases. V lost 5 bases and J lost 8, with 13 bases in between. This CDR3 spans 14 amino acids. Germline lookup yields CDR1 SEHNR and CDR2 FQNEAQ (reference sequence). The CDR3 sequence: CASSRILGDSPLHF. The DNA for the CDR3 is TGTGCCAGCAGCCGAATCCTAGGGGATTCACCCCTCCACTTT. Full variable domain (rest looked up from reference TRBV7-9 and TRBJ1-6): DTGVSQNPRHKITKRGQNVTFRCDPISEHNRLYWYRQTLGQGPEFLTYFQNEAQLEKSRLLSDRFSAERPKGSFSTLEIQRTEQGDSAMYLCASSRILGDSPLHFGNGTRLTVT.

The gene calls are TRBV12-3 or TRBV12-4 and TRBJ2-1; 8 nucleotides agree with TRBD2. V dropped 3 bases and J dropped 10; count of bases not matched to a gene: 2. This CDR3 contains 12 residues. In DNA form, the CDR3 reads TGTGCCAGCAGTTTTAGCGGGACAGAGCAGTTCTTC. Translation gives CASSFSGTEQFF.

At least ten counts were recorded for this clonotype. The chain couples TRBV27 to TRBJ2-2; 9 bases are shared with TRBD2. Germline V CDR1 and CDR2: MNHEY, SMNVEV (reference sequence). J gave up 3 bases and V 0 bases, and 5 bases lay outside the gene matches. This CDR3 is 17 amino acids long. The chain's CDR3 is CASSLSDSGSDTGELFF. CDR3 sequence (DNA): TGTGCCAGCAGTTTATCAGATAGCGGGAGTGACACCGGGGAGCTGTTTTTT.

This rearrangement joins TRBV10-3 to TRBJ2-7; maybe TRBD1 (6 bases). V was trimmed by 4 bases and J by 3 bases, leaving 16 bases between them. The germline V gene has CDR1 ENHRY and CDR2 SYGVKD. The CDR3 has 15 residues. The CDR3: CAISANRDKFYEQYF. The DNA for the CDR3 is TGTGCCATCAGTGCAAATAGGGACAAGTTCTACGAGCAGTACTTC.

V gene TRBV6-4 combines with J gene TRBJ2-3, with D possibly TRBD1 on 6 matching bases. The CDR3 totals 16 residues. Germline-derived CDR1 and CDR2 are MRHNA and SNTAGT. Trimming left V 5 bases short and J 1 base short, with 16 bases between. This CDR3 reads CASSQLLRQGTDTQYF. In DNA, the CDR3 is TGTGCCAGCAGTCAGTTACTACGACAGGGCACAGATACGCAGTATTTT.

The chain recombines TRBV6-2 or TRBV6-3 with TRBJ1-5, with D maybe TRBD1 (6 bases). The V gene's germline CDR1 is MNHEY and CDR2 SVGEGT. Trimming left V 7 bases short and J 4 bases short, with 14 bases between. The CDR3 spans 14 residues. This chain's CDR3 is CASKGTFKNQPQHF. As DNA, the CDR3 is TGTGCCAGCAAAGGGACATTTAAGAATCAGCCCCAGCATTTT.

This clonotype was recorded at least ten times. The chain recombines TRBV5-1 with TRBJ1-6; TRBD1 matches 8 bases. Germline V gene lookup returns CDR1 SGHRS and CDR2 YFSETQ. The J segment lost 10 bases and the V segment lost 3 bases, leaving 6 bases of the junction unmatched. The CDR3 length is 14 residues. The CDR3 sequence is CASSSGQGRSPLHF. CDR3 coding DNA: TGCGCCAGCAGCTCTGGACAGGGAAGGTCACCCCTCCACTTT.

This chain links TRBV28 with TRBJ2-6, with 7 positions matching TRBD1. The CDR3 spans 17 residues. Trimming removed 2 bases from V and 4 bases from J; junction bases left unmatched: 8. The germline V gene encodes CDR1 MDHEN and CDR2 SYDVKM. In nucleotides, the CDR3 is TGTGCCAGCAGTTTAGGCAGGGGGAGAGAAGGGGCCAACGTCCTGACTTTC. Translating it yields CASSLGRGREGANVLTF.

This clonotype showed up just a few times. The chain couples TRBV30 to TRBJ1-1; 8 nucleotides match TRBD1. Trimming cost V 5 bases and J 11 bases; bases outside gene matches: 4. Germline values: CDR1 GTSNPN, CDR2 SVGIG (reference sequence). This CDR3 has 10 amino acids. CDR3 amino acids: CAWGDRRAFF. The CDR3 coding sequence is TGTGCCTGGGGGGACAGGAGGGCTTTCTTT.

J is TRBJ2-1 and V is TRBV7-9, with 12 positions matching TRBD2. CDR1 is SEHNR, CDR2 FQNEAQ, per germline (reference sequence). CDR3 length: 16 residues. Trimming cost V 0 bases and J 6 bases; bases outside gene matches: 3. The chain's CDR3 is CASSLAGTSGPNEQFF. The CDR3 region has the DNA TGTGCCAGCAGCTTAGCCGGGACTAGCGGGCCCAATGAGCAGTTCTTC.

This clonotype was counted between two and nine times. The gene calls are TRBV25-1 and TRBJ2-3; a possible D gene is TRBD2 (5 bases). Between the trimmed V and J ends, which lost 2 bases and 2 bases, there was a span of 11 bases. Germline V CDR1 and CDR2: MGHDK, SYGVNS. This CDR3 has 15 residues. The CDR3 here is CASSESLLVTDTQYF. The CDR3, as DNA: TGTGCCAGCAGTGAAAGCCTACTAGTCACAGATACGCAGTATTTT.

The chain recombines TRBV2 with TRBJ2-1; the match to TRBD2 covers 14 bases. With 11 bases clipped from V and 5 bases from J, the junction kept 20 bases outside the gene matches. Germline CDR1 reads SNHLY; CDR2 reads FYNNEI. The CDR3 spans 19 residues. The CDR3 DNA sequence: TGTGCCTTCAGGTTCACCGGGACTAGCGGGAGACCTCTCGACAATGAGCAGTTCTTC. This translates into CAFRFTGTSGRPLDNEQFF.

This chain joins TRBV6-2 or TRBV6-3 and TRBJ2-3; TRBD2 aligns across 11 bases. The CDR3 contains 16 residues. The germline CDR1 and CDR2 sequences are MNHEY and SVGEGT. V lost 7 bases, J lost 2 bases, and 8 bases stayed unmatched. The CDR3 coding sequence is TGTGCCAGCACCCCCGGGACTAGCGGAACCACAGATACGCAGTATTTT. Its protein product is CASTPGTSGTTDTQYF.